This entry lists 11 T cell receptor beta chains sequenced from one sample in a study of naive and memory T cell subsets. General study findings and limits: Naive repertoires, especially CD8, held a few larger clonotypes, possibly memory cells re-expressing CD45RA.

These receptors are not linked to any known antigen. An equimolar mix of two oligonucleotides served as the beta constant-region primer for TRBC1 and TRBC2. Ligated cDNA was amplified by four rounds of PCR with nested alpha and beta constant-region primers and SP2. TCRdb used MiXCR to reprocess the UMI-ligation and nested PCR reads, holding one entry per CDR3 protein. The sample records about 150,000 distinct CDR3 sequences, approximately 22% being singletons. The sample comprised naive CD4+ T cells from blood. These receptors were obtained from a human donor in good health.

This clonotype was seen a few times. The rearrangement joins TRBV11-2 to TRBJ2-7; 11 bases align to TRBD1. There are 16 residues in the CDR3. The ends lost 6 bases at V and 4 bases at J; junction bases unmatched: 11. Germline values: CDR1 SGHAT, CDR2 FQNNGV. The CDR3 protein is CASSSLLGQGVYEQYF. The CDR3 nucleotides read TGTGCCAGCAGTTCCCTTCTGGGACAGGGGGTGTACGAGCAGTACTTC. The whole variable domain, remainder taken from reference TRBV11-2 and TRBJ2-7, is EAGVAQSPRYKIIEKRQSVAFWCNPISGHATLYWYQQILGQGPKLLIQFQNNGVVDDSQLPKDRFSAERLKGVDSTLKIQPAKLEDSAVYLCASSSLLGQGVYEQYFGPGTRLTVT.

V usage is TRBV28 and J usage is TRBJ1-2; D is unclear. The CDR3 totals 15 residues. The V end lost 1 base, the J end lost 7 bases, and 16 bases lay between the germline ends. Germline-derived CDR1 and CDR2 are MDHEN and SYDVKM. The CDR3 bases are TGTGCCAGCAGTTTATTTGGGAGGGAGTTATTTGGCTACACCTTC. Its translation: CASSLFGRELFGYTF.

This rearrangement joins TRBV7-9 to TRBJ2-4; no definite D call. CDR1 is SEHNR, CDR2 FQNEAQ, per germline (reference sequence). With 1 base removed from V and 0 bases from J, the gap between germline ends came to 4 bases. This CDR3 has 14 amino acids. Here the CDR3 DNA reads TGTGCCAGCAGCTTAGGGACAGCCAAAAACATTCAGTACTTC. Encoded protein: CASSLGTAKNIQYF.

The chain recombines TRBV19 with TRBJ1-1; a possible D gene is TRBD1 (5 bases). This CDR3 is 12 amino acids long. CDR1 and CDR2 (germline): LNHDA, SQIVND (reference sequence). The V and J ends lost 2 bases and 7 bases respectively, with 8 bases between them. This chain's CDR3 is CASSIMGREAFF. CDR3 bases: TGTGCCAGTAGTATAATGGGGCGTGAAGCTTTCTTT.

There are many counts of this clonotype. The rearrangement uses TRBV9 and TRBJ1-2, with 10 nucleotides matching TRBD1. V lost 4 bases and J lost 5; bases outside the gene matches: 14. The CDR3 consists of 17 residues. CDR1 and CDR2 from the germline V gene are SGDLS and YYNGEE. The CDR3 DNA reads TGTGCCAGCAGCCCTAATCACCGGGACAGGGGCCTTTATGGCTACACCTTC. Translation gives CASSPNHRDRGLYGYTF.

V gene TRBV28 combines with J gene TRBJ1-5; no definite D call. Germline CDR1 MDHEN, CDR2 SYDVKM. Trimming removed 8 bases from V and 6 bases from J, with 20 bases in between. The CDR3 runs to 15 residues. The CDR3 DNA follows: TGTGCCAGCGCCGTTAGGAGACGCGTAGTTCAGCCCCAGCATTTT. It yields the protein CASAVRRRVVQPQHF.

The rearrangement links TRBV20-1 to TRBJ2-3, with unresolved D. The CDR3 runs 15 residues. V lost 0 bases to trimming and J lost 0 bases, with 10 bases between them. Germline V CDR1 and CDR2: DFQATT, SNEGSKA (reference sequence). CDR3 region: CSARDVKRSTDTQYF. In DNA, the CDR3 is TGCAGTGCTAGAGATGTTAAGCGTAGCACAGATACGCAGTATTTT.

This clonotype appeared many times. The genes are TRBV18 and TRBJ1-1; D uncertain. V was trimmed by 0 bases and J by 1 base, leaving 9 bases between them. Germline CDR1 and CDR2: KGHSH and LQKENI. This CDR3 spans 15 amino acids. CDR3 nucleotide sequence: TGTGCCAGCTCACCACCGAACACTCAGAACACTGAAGCTTTCTTT. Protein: CASSPPNTQNTEAFF.

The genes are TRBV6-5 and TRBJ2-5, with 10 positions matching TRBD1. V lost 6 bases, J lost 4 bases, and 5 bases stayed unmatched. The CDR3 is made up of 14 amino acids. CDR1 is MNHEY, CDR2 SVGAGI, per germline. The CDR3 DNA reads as TGTGCCAGCAGCCCTCGGACAGGGGGAGAGACCCAGTACTTC. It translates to CASSPRTGGETQYF.

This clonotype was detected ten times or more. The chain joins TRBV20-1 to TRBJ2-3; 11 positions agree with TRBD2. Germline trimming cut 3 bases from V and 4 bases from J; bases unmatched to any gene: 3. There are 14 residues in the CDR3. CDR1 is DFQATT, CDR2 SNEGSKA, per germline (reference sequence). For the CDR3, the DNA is TGCAGTGCTAGTCCTAGCGGGAGGCCAGATACGCAGTATTTT. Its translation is CSASPSGRPDTQYF.

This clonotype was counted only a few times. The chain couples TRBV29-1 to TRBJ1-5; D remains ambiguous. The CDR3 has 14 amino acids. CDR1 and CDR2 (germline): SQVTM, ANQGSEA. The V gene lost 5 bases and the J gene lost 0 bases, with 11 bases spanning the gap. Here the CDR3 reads CSVLHGDSNQPQHF. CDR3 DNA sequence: TGCAGCGTTTTACATGGAGATAGCAATCAGCCCCAGCATTTT.